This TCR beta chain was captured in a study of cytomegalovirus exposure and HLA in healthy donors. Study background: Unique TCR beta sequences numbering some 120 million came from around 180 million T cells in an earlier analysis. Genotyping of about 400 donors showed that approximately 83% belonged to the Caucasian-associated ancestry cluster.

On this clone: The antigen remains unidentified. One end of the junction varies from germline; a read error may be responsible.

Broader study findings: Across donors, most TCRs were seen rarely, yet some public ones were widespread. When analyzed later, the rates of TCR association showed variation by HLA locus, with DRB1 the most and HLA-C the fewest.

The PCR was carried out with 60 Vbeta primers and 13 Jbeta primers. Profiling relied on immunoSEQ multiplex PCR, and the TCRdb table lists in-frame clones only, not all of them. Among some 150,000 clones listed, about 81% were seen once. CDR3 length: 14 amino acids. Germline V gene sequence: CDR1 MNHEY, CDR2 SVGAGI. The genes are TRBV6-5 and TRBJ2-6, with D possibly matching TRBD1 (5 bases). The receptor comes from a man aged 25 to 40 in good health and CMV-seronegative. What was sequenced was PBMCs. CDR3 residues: CASSYTSGANGLTF. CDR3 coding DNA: TGTGCCAGCAGTTACACCTCTGGGGCCAACGGCCTGACTTTC.